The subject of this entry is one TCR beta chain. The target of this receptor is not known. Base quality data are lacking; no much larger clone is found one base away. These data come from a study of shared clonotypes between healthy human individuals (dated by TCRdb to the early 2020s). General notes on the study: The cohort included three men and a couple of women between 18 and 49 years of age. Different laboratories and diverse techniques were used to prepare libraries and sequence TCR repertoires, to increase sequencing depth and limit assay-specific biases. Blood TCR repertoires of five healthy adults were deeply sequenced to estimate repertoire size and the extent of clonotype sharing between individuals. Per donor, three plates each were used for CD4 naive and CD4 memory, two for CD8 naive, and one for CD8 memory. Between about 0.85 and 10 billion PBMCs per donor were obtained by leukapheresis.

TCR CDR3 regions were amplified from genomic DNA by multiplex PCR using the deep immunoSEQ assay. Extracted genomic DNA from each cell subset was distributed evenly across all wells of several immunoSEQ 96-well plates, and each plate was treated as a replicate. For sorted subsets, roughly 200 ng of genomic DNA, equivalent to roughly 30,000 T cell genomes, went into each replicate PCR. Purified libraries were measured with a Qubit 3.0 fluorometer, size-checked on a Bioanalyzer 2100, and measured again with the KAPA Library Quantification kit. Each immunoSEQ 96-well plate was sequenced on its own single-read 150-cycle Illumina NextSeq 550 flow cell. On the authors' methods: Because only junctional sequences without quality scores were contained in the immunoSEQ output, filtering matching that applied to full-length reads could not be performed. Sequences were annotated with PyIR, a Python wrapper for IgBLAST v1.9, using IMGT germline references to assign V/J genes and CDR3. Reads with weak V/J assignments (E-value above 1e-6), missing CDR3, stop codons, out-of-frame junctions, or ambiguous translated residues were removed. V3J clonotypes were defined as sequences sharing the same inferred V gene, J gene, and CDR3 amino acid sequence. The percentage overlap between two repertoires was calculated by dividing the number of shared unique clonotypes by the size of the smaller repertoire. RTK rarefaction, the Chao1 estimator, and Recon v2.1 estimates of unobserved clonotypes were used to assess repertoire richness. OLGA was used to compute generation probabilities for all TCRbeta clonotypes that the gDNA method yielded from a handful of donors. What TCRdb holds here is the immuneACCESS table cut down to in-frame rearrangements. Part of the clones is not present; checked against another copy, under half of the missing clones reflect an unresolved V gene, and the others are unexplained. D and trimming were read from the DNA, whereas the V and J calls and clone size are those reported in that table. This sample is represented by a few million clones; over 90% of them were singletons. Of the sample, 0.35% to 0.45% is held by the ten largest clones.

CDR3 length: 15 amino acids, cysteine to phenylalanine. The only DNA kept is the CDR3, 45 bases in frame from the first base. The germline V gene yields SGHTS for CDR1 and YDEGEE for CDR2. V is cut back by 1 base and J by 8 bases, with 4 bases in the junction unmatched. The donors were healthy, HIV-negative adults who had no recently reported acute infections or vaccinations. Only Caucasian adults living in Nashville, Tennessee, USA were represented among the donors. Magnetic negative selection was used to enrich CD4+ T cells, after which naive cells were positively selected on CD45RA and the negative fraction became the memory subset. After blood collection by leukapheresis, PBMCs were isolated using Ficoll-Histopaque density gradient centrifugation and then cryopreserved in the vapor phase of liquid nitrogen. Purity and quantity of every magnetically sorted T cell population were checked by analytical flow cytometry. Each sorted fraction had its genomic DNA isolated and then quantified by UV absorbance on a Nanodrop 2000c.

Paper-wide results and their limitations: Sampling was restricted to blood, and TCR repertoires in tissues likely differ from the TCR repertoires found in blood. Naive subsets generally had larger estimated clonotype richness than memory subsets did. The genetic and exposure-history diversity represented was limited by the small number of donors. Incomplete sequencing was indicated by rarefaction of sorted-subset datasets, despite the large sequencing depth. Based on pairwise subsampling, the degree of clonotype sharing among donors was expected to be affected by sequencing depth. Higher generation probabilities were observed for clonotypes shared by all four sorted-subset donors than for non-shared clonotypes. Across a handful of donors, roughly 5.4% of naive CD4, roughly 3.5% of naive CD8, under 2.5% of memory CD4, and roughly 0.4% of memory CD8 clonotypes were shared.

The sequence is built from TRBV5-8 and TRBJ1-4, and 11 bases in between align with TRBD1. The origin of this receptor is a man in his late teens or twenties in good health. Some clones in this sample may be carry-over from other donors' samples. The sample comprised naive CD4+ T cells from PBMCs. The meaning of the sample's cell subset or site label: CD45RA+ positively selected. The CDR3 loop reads CASSLKGTGGEKLFF. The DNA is TGTGCCAGCAGCTTGAAGGGGACAGGGGGGGAAAAACTGTTTTTT. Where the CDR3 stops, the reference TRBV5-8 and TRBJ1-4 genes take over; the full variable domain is EAGVTQSPTHLIKTRGQQATLRCSPISGHTSVYWYQQALGLGLQFLLWYDEGEERNRGNFPPRFSGRQFPNYSSELNVNALELEDSALYLCASSLKGTGGEKLFFGSGTQLSVL.